Reported below is one T cell receptor (beta chain). Its antigen is still unknown. No base quality values were provided; no much bigger clone lies one nucleotide off. Receptor libraries were prepared by the immunoSEQ multiplex PCR assay. In its TCRdb copy, this immuneACCESS table keeps in-frame sequences only and misses some clones. Where compared with another copy, unresolved V genes explain less than half of these, and the others have no known cause. The sample table holds tens of thousands of clones, of which roughly 86% were seen once. Roughly 20% of the sample lies in the top ten. This entry is derived from a study of control samples from healthy donors and cancer patients (dated by TCRdb to 2018 to 2021). V lost 7 bases and J lost 6 bases; the stretch between them is 12 bases long. From the cysteine through the phenylalanine, the CDR3 covers 12 amino acids. CDR3 DNA is the only sequence kept; it has 36 bases, read in frame from the first base.

Recombination linked TRBV12-3 or TRBV12-4 to TRBJ1-2; the D segment could be TRBD1, given 6 matching bases. The specimen sequenced was blood. The clonotype originates from a man over 45 in good health. The DNA sequence reads TGTGCCAGCATGGCCAGGGGAAATGGCTACACCTTC. It translates as CASMARGNGYTF.